The 26 T cell receptor beta chains given below trace back to one sample, sequenced in a study of T cell responses to AZD1222 COVID-19 vaccine. Generated by immunoSEQ multiplex PCR, the TCRdb table keeps only in-frame clones and is missing some. The sample shows 60,000 to 80,000 clones, 85% of them seen only once. The source was peripheral blood, collected on day 0 of AZD1222 vaccination. The source is an adult in good health.

The rearrangement uses TRBV6-5 and TRBJ1-4, with TRBD1 as a possible D gene (6 bases). The CDR3 length is 16 residues. The germline V gene encodes CDR1 MNHEY and CDR2 SVGAGI. The ends were cut back, 2 bases at V and 5 bases at J, with 15 bases in the middle. CDR3 protein: CASSYALAQGNEKLFF. For the CDR3, the DNA is TGTGCCAGCAGTTACGCCTTAGCCCAGGGGAATGAAAAACTGTTTTTT.

The chain joins TRBV3-1 (or the pseudogene TRBV3-2) to TRBJ1-2; D is perhaps TRBD1 (6 bases). V shed 1 base and J shed 4 bases, with 13 bases lying between them. Looked up from germline, CDR1 is LGHDT and CDR2 is YNNKEL (reference sequence). This CDR3 is built from 15 residues. The CDR3 loop is CASSQVLQGGYGYTF. Written as DNA, the CDR3 is TGTGCCAGCAGCCAAGTTTTACAGGGTGGCTATGGCTACACCTTC.

The rearrangement joins TRBV10-3 to TRBJ1-6; D might be TRBD1 (6 bases). The CDR3 length is 20 residues. Germline lookup yields CDR1 ENHRY and CDR2 SYGVKD. V was trimmed by 2 bases and J by 0 bases, leaving 20 bases between them. The CDR3 DNA is TGTGCCATCAGTGAGCTTTCACAGGGAAAGGGGAGCTCCTATAATTCACCCCTCCACTTT. This encodes CAISELSQGKGSSYNSPLHF.

The chain joins TRBV19 to TRBJ2-7, with D possibly being TRBD1 (6 bases). The CDR3 is 12 amino acids. Germline V CDR1 and CDR2: LNHDA, SQIVND (reference sequence). V was trimmed by 7 bases and J by 3 bases, leaving 10 bases between them. The CDR3: CASKSGDYEQYF. The CDR3 bases are TGTGCCAGTAAGTCAGGGGACTACGAGCAGTACTTC.

The chain joins TRBV6-5 to TRBJ1-3; no clear D. Germline assignment: CDR1 MNHEY and CDR2 SVGAGI. This CDR3 spans 14 amino acids. V was pared by 8 bases and J by 2 bases, with 13 bases between. The CDR3 nucleotides are TGTGCCAGCGGACTATCAGGACCTGGAAACACCATATATTTT. It translates to CASGLSGPGNTIYF.

V is TRBV10-2 and J is TRBJ2-3; possibly TRBD2 for D (6 bases). V lost 1 base and J 4 bases, leaving 9 bases between the germline ends. Looked up from germline, CDR1 is WSHSY and CDR2 is SAAADI. The length of the CDR3 is 14 residues. CDR3 in amino acids: CASSEWAGPDTQYF. In DNA, the CDR3 is TGCGCCAGCAGTGAGTGGGCGGGGCCAGATACGCAGTATTTT.

This chain connects TRBV5-6 to TRBJ2-7, with D possibly being TRBD1 (5 bases). The V end lost 5 bases, the J end lost 3 bases, and 15 bases lay between the germline ends. CDR3 length equals 14 residues. In germline, CDR1 is SGHDT, CDR2 YYEEEE. The CDR3 region is CASRRPGRDYEQYF. DNA for the CDR3: TGTGCCAGCAGGCGGCCGGGCAGGGACTACGAGCAGTACTTC.

This clone occurred a few times. The chain joins TRBV6-2 or TRBV6-3 to TRBJ1-2, with D maybe TRBD1 (6 bases). The germline V gene has CDR1 MNHEY and CDR2 SVGEGT. V lost 2 bases, J lost 5 bases, and 12 bases lay in between. The CDR3 consists of 14 residues. The CDR3 sequence is CASSYGGAGYGYTF. The CDR3 DNA is TGTGCCAGCAGTTACGGGGGCGCGGGATATGGCTACACCTTC.

The chain employs TRBV19 and TRBJ1-2; the D gene is possibly TRBD1 (5 bases). The CDR3 contains 15 residues. The germline V gene encodes CDR1 LNHDA and CDR2 SQIVND (reference sequence). V was clipped by 0 bases and J by 3 bases, with 11 bases between them. CDR3 DNA: TGTGCCAGTAGTATAGACGGCAGGGTGCACTATGGCTACACCTTC. It is translated as CASSIDGRVHYGYTF. Based on the CDR3 plus reference TRBV19 and TRBJ1-2, the full variable domain is DGGITQSPKYLFRKEGQNVTLSCEQNLNHDAMYWYRQDPGQGLRLIYYSQIVNDFQKGDIAEGYSVSREKKESFPLTVTSAQKNPTAFYLCASSIDGRVHYGYTFGSGTRLTVV.

The chain combines TRBV12-5 with TRBJ2-7; D is uncertain. Germline V gene lookup returns CDR1 LGHNT and CDR2 FRNRAP. The CDR3 has 13 residues. V lost 2 bases, J lost 3 bases, and 8 bases lay in between. The CDR3 loop reads CASGLSRHYEQYF. In nucleotides, the CDR3 is TGTGCTAGTGGTTTGTCGAGACACTACGAGCAGTACTTC.

V gene TRBV14 combines with J gene TRBJ2-3, with 10 bases aligning to TRBD2. V trimming: 4 bases; J trimming: 2 bases; junction bases outside the gene matches: 6. This CDR3 is built from 16 residues. Germline-derived CDR1 and CDR2 are SGHDN and FVKESK. The CDR3 nucleotides read TGTGCCAGCAGCCTTGTAGCGGGGGGCCCCACAGATACGCAGTATTTT. The encoded protein is CASSLVAGGPTDTQYF.

V usage is TRBV5-1 and J usage is TRBJ1-5; 11 bases agree with TRBD1. The CDR3 consists of 19 residues. Germline CDR1 SGHRS, CDR2 YFSETQ. Trimming took 0 bases from V and 0 from J; bases not matched to a gene: 8. The CDR3 sequence is CASSLAPGQGGYSNQPQHF. The CDR3 coding sequence is TGCGCCAGCAGCTTGGCCCCGGGACAGGGGGGGTATAGCAATCAGCCCCAGCATTTT.

The rearrangement links TRBV30 to TRBJ2-5, with 7 bases that match TRBD2. V shed 3 bases and J 3 bases; nucleotides not matched to a gene: 7. Germline V gene lookup returns CDR1 GTSNPN and CDR2 SVGIG (reference sequence). The CDR3 loop spans 14 amino acids. This chain's CDR3 is CAWSPAGVEETQYF. The DNA for the CDR3 is TGTGCCTGGAGCCCCGCGGGGGTCGAAGAGACCCAGTACTTC.

This sequence joins TRBV18 and TRBJ2-1; 7 bases match TRBD1. CDR1 KGHSH and CDR2 LQKENI come from the germline V gene. V lost 10 bases to trimming and J lost 4 bases; unmatched junction nucleotides: 4. The CDR3 is made up of 12 amino acids. CDR3 nucleotides: TGTGCCACCAAACAGGGGTACAATGAGCAGTTCTTC. It specifies CATKQGYNEQFF. Together with reference TRBV18 and TRBJ2-1, the CDR3 gives the full variable domain: NAGVMQNPRHLVRRRGQEARLRCSPMKGHSHVYWYRQLPEEGLKFMVYLQKENIIDESGMPKERFSAEFPKEGPSILRIQQVVRGDSAAYFCATKQGYNEQFFGPGTRLTVL.

The chain employs TRBV6-1 and TRBJ2-5; D might be TRBD2 (5 bases). Per the germline V gene, CDR1 is MNHNS and CDR2 is SASEGT. V was shortened by 1 base and J by 5 bases, with 14 bases between the two germline ends. CDR3 size: 15 residues. CDR3 nucleotide sequence: TGTGCCAGCAGTGAAGGATCGCGGGCCCTTGAGACCCAGTACTTC. As protein: CASSEGSRALETQYF.

The rearrangement joins TRBV7-9 to TRBJ1-5; D unresolved. V lost 4 bases, J lost 0 bases, and 10 bases lay in between. The germline gives CDR1 SEHNR, CDR2 FQNEAQ (reference sequence). The CDR3 consists of 15 residues. The CDR3 sequence is CASSWGGVSNQPQHF. CDR3 coding DNA: TGTGCCAGCAGCTGGGGAGGCGTTAGCAATCAGCCCCAGCATTTT.

In this sample, this clone turned up once. The chain couples TRBV2 to TRBJ1-5; TRBD1 agrees at 12 bases. This CDR3 has 17 amino acids. J lost 8 bases, V lost 9 bases, and 17 bases had no gene match. The V gene's germline CDR1 is SNHLY and CDR2 FYNNEI. The CDR3 bases are TGTGCCAGTAAAATGGGGACAGGGGGCTGGGGCTTCGAGCCCCAGCATTTT. Its protein is CASKMGTGGWGFEPQHF.

V and J are TRBV27 and TRBJ1-1; D possibly corresponds to TRBD1 (5 bases). Germline V gives CDR1 MNHEY, CDR2 SMNVEV (reference sequence). The ends were cut back, 6 bases at V and 3 bases at J, with 14 bases in the middle. This CDR3 is built from 14 residues. In DNA form, the CDR3 reads TGTGCCAGCAGACGAACCAGGGTAGACACTGAAGCTTTCTTT. It codes for CASRRTRVDTEAFF.

The rearrangement links TRBV11-3 to TRBJ2-2; D is ambiguous. The CDR3 has 12 residues. CDR1 and CDR2 (germline): SGHNT, YENEEA. V was clipped by 1 base and J by 6 bases, with 3 bases between them. CDR3 sequence (DNA): TGTGCCAGCAGCTTAGGTCCCGGGGAGCTGTTTTTT. As protein: CASSLGPGELFF.

In this sample, this clone turned up a few times. The V and J genes are TRBV27 and TRBJ2-7; D is undetermined. The CDR3 spans 14 residues. The ends were cut back, 3 bases at V and 2 bases at J, with 11 bases in the middle. Germline V gene data show CDR1 as MNHEY and CDR2 as SMNVEV (reference sequence). The CDR3 bases are TGTGCCAGCAGTTTTCACGACGGCACCTACGAGCAGTACTTC. As protein: CASSFHDGTYEQYF.

CDR3 amino acids: CASSTSIGRNYGYTF. CDR3 DNA: TGTGCCAGTAGTACATCCATTGGAAGGAACTATGGCTACACCTTC. The chain carries TRBV19 and TRBJ1-2, with D uncertain. The CDR3 totals 15 residues. Trimming stripped 4 bases from V and 2 bases from J, with 14 bases between. The germline V gene encodes CDR1 LNHDA and CDR2 SQIVND (reference sequence).

The chain employs TRBV14 and TRBJ1-1, with D uncertain. CDR3 size: 13 residues. The V and J ends lost 6 bases and 0 bases respectively, with 8 bases between them. Germline-derived CDR1 and CDR2 are SGHDN and FVKESK. CDR3 bases: TGTGCCAGCAGTCTAAAGTTGAACACTGAAGCTTTCTTT. Translation: CASSLKLNTEAFF.

The V gene is TRBV6-1, the J gene TRBJ1-3; 7 positions match TRBD1. The CDR3 is 15 residues long. Germline V CDR1 and CDR2: MNHNS, SASEGT. The ends lost 2 bases at V and 8 bases at J; junction bases unmatched: 9. The CDR3 here is CASSENDRVIDTIYF. CDR3 coding DNA: TGTGCCAGCAGTGAAAATGACAGGGTAATCGACACCATATATTTT.

The chain couples TRBV6-5 to TRBJ2-2; no reliable D call. The germline gives CDR1 MNHEY, CDR2 SVGAGI. CDR3 length: 15 residues. The V gene lost 7 bases and the J gene lost 4 bases, with 16 bases spanning the gap. The CDR3 nucleotides read TGTGCCAGCACAATGGTAGTCGGTAGCACCGGGGAGCTGTTTTTT. Protein: CASTMVVGSTGELFF.

The table lists this clone with a count of one. This chain links TRBV5-1 with TRBJ1-5; D not certain. Trimming took 0 bases from V and 0 from J, leaving 13 bases between them. Per the germline V gene, CDR1 is SGHRS and CDR2 is YFSETQ. The CDR3 covers 17 residues. The CDR3 DNA sequence: TGCGCCAGCAGCTTGGTTGCCAGGACCTATAGCAATCAGCCCCAGCATTTT. As protein: CASSLVARTYSNQPQHF.

The rearrangement links TRBV11-3 to TRBJ2-2; D is ambiguous. There are 13 residues in the CDR3. Looked up from germline, CDR1 is SGHNT and CDR2 is YENEEA. V gave up 6 bases and J gave up 2 bases, with 7 bases separating them. Here the CDR3 DNA reads TGTGCCAGCAGGGACCACAACACCGGGGAGCTGTTTTTT. Amino acids: CASRDHNTGELFF.